What follows are 17 T cell receptor beta chains derived from one specimen sequenced in a study of blood T cell repertoires in COVID-19. Libraries were prepared by immunoSEQ multiplex PCR; TCRdb keeps only in-frame clonotypes and omits some of them. This table has 190,000 or so clones, about 81% appearing once. The sample was peripheral blood. The receptors here all came from a woman over 75 with COVID-19, enrolled during active disease.

The V call is TRBV18, the J call TRBJ1-2, with 8 positions matching TRBD1. Germline values: CDR1 KGHSH, CDR2 LQKENI. The CDR3 runs 14 residues. Trimming removed 4 bases from V and 6 bases from J; junction bases left unmatched: 7. CDR3 sequence: CASSRGTGGDGYTF. DNA of the CDR3: TGTGCCAGCTCACGTGGGACAGGAGGGGATGGCTACACCTTC.

V is TRBV5-4 and J is TRBJ2-2; 10 bases are a match to TRBD1. Germline V CDR1 and CDR2: SGHNT, YYREEE (reference sequence). The CDR3 has 15 residues. The junction had 3 bases not matched to a gene; V was cut back by 4 bases and J by 3 bases. The CDR3: CASSGQGDYTGELFF. CDR3 DNA sequence: TGTGCCAGCAGCGGACAGGGGGATTACACCGGGGAGCTGTTTTTT.

J is TRBJ2-2 and V is TRBV29-1; TRBD2 matches 7 bases. J lost 1 base, V lost 3 bases, and 2 bases had no gene match. The length of the CDR3 is 14 residues. Germline CDR1 and CDR2: SQVTM and ANQGSEA. The CDR3 loop is CSVDLAGNTGELFF. For the CDR3, the DNA is TGCAGCGTTGATTTAGCGGGGAACACCGGGGAGCTGTTTTTT.

This clone has a single count. The rearrangement uses TRBV2 and TRBJ1-1; 7 positions agree with TRBD1. From germline, CDR1 is SNHLY and CDR2 FYNNEI. Trimming removed 6 bases from V and 7 bases from J; junction bases left unmatched: 8. This CDR3 comprises 13 residues. The CDR3 bases are TGTGCCAGCAGCGCAACGACAGGGTTTGAAGCTTTCTTT. Amino acid sequence: CASSATTGFEAFF.

The V call is TRBV7-2, the J call TRBJ2-1; 9 nucleotides match TRBD2. V trimming: 8 bases; J trimming: 5 bases; junction bases outside the gene matches: 7. This CDR3 is 14 amino acids long. Germline V gives CDR1 SGHTA, CDR2 FQGNSA. The CDR3 coding sequence is TGTGCCAGCGGAGTTAGCGGGGGTAACAATGAGCAGTTCTTC. It codes for CASGVSGGNNEQFF. Using reference TRBV7-2 and TRBJ2-1 for the parts outside the CDR3, the full variable domain is GAGVSQSPSNKVTEKGKDVELRCDPISGHTALYWYRQSLGQGLEFLIYFQGNSAPDKSGLPSDRFSAERTGGSVSTLTIQRTQQEDSAVYLCASGVSGGNNEQFFGPGTRLTVL.

In DNA, the CDR3 is TGTGCCAGCAGTTTACCCTTAGGACAGGGGGATCAGCCCCAGCATTTT. As protein: CASSLPLGQGDQPQHF. The chain combines TRBV28 with TRBJ1-5, with 10 nucleotides matching TRBD1. This CDR3 contains 16 residues. Per germline, CDR1 MDHEN and CDR2 SYDVKM. V was clipped by 2 bases and J by 5 bases; unmatched bases: 6. Full variable domain (missing parts from reference TRBV28 and TRBJ1-5): DVKVTQSSRYLVKRTGEKVFLECVQDMDHENMFWYRQDPGLGLRLIYFSYDVKMKEKGDIPEGYSVSREKKERFSLILESASTNQTSMYLCASSLPLGQGDQPQHFGDGTRLSIL.

This clone was found a few times. The rearrangement uses TRBV19 and TRBJ1-1; D is unclear. The CDR3 consists of 13 residues. The germline V and J ends were trimmed by 0 bases and 8 bases, with 10 bases remaining between them. Germline lookup yields CDR1 LNHDA and CDR2 SQIVND (reference sequence). The CDR3 reads CASSIDSGTEAFF. CDR3 nucleotide sequence: TGTGCCAGTAGTATAGATTCTGGCACCGAAGCTTTCTTT.

This rearrangement joins TRBV28 to TRBJ1-5; D is unresolved. The CDR3 totals 12 residues. Germline CDR1 and CDR2: MDHEN and SYDVKM. V shed 8 bases and J shed 0 bases, with 5 bases lying between them. CDR3 DNA: TGTGCCAGCTGTAGTAGCAATCAGCCCCAGCATTTT. It codes for CASCSSNQPQHF.

The chain's CDR3 is CASSQRGKNSGNTIYF. In DNA, the CDR3 is TGTGCCAGCAGCCAGCGGGGGAAAAACTCTGGAAACACCATATATTTT. The genes are TRBV11-2 and TRBJ1-3; TRBD1 might be the D (5 bases). The germline V gene encodes CDR1 SGHAT and CDR2 FQNNGV. The CDR3 spans 16 residues. V shed 5 bases and J shed 0 bases, with 14 bases lying between them.

This chain links TRBV14 with TRBJ2-3; D might be TRBD2 (6 bases). The ends were cut back, 1 base at V and 11 bases at J, with 13 bases in the middle. The CDR3 consists of 13 residues. CDR1 SGHDN and CDR2 FVKESK come from the germline V gene. CDR3 loop: CASSQAGTQVQYF. Written as DNA, the CDR3 is TGTGCCAGCAGCCAAGCCGGGACTCAAGTGCAGTATTTT.

This chain connects TRBV5-1 to TRBJ1-1; TRBD1 matches 12 bases. The CDR3 runs 13 residues. J was trimmed by 11 bases and V by 3 bases; bases with no gene match: 5. Germline V lookup: CDR1 SGHRS, CDR2 YFSETQ. The CDR3 here is CASSWGQGAAAFF. The DNA of the CDR3 is TGCGCCAGCAGCTGGGGACAGGGGGCCGCCGCTTTCTTT.

This sequence joins TRBV20-1 and TRBJ2-5; D uncertain. Trimming pared 5 bases from V and 5 bases from J, leaving 9 bases between. Germline V lookup: CDR1 DFQATT, CDR2 SNEGSKA (reference sequence). The CDR3 length is 11 residues. The CDR3 region has the DNA TGCAGTGCTTCCCTAATCGAGACCCAGTACTTC. This encodes CSASLIETQYF.

The rearrangement uses TRBV5-1 and TRBJ2-5, with TRBD2 as a possible D gene (6 bases). Germline V CDR1 and CDR2: SGHRS, YFSETQ. CDR3 size: 15 residues. V was cut by 7 bases and J by 5 bases, with 21 bases left in between. The CDR3 sequence is CASLGQVGGLETQYF. CDR3 coding DNA: TGCGCCAGCCTTGGGCAGGTGGGGGGTTTGGAGACCCAGTACTTC.

V is TRBV2 and J is TRBJ2-7; D is ambiguous. Trimming cost V 4 bases and J 4 bases, with 17 bases left between them. CDR3 length: 15 amino acids. Germline values: CDR1 SNHLY, CDR2 FYNNEI. CDR3 sequence reads: CASSAPQWAAYEQYF. The CDR3 DNA reads TGTGCCAGCAGTGCTCCCCAGTGGGCCGCGTACGAGCAGTACTTC.

CDR3 loop: CAISESTSGRFEQYF. For the CDR3, the DNA is TGTGCCATCAGTGAGTCAACTAGCGGGAGGTTTGAGCAGTACTTC. This chain uses TRBV10-3 with TRBJ2-7; 12 positions agree with TRBD2. Germline CDR1 ENHRY, CDR2 SYGVKD. V lost 0 bases and J lost 7; bases outside the gene matches: 4. CDR3 length equals 15 residues.

The CDR3, as DNA: TGCGCCAGCAGCTTTTTTGGGAGCTCTGGGGCCAACGTCCTGACTTTC. Translating gives CASSFFGSSGANVLTF. This sequence joins TRBV5-1 and TRBJ2-6; possibly TRBD2 for D (5 bases). CDR3 length: 16 residues. V dropped 2 bases and J dropped 0 bases, with 9 bases sitting between them. Germline loops: CDR1 SGHRS, CDR2 YFSETQ.

The chain carries TRBV6-6 and TRBJ2-3, with TRBD2 matching 14 bases. Germline CDR1 MNHNY, CDR2 SVGAGI (reference sequence). This CDR3 has 16 amino acids. V was pared by 5 bases and J by 9 bases, with 10 bases of the junction left unmatched. Here the CDR3 reads CASSPGTSGGHGTQYF. For the CDR3, the DNA is TGTGCCAGCAGTCCCGGGACTAGCGGGGGCCACGGAACGCAGTATTTT.